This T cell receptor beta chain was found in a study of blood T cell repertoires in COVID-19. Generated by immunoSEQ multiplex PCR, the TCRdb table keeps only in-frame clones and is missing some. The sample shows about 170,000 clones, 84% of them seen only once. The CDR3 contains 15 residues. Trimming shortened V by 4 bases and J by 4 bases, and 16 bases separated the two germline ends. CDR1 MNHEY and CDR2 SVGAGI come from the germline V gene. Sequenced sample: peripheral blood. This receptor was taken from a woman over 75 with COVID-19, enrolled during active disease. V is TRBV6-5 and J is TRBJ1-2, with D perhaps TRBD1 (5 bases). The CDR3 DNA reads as TGTGCCAGCAGTTTGGAGGGGTCTTGGGGCTATGGCTACACCTTC. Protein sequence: CASSLEGSWGYGYTF.